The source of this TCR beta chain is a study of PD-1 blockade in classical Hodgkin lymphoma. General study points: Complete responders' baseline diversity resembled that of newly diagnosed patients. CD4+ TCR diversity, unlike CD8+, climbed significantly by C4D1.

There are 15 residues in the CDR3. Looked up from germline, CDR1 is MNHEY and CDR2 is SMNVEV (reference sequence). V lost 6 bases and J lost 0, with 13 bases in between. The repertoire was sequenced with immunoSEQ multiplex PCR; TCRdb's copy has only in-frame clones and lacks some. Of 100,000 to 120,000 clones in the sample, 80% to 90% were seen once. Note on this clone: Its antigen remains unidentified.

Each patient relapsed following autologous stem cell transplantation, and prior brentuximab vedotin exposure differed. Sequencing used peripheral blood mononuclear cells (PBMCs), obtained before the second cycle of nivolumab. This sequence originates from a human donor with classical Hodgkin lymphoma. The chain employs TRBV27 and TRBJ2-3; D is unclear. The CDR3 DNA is TGTGCCAGCAGGTTGGACGCAGCTAGCACAGATACGCAGTATTTT. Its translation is CASRLDAASTDTQYF.